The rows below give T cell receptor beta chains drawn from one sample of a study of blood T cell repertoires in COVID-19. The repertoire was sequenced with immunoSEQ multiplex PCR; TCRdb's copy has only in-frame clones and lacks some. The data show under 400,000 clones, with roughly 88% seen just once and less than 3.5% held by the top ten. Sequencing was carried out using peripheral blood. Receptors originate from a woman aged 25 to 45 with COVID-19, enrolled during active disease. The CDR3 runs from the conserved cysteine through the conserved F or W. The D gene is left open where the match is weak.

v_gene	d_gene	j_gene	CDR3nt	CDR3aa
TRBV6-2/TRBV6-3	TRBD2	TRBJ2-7	TGTGCCAGCAGTTACTCGCCCGTCGCGTTGCGGGAGTTCTACGAGCAGTACTTC	CASSYSPVALREFYEQYF
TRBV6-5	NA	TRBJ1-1	TGTGCCAGCAGTTACTCGTTCCGGGTACATGAAGCTTTCTTT	CASSYSFRVHEAFF
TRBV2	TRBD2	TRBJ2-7	TGTGCCAGCAGTAGAAGCGGGAGGGTCTACGAGCAGTACTTC	CASSRSGRVYEQYF
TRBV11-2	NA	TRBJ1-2	TGTGCCAGCAGCCCACGGGGGGCAGGGGCCACGACTAACTATGGCTACACCTTC	CASSPRGAGATTNYGYTF
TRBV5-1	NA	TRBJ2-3	TGCGCCAGCAGCTTGGGGACTGTAGATACGCAGTATTTT	CASSLGTVDTQYF
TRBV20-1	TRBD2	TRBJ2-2	TGCAGTGCTAGTGCTAGCGGGACGAACACCGGGGAGCTGTTTTTT	CSASASGTNTGELFF
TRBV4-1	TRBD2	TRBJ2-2	TGCGCCAGCAGCCTACATACCGGGACTACGGCCGGGGAGCTGTTTTTT	CASSLHTGTTAGELFF
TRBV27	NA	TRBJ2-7	TGTGCCAGCAGTTTCGGGGGACCCCATTACGAGCAGTACTTC	CASSFGGPHYEQYF
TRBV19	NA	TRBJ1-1	TGTGCCAGTAGAGGGGTAACTGAAGCTTTCTTT	CASRGVTEAFF
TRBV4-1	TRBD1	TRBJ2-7	TGCGCCAGCAGCCAAGAGACAGGGATCAATACCTACGAGCAGTACTTC	CASSQETGINTYEQYF
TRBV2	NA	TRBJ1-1	TGTGCCAGCACCGCGAATACAAACAGAAACACTGAAGCTTTCTTT	CASTANTNRNTEAFF
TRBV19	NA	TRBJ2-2	TGTGCCAGTAGTATACAGATCGGGGAGCTGTTTTTT	CASSIQIGELFF
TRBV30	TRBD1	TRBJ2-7	TGTGCCTGGGACAGGGGAGTCCCCTACGAGCAGTACTTC	CAWDRGVPYEQYF
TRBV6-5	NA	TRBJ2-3	TGTGCCAGCAGTTACAGCGGTGATGGTACAGATACGCAGTATTTT	CASSYSGDGTDTQYF